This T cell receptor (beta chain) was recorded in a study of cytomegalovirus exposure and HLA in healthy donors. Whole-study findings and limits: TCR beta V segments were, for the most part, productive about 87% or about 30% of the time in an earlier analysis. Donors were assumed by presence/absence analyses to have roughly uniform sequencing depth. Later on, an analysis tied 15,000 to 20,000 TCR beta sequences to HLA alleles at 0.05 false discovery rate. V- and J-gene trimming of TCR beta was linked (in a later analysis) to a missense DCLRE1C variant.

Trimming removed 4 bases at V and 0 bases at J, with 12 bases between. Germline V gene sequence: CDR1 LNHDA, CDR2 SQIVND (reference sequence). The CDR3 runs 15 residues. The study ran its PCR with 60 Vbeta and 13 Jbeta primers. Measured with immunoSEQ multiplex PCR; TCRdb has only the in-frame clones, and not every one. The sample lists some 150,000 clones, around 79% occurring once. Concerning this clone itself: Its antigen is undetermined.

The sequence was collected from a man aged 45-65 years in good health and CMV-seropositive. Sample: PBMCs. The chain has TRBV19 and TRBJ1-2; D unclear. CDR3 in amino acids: CASSSPDTANYGYTF. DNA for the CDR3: TGTGCCAGTAGTAGTCCCGACACGGCTAACTATGGCTACACCTTC.